This T cell receptor (beta chain) was retrieved from a study of T cell responses to AZD1222 COVID-19 vaccine. The CDR3 is 16 amino acids. Trimming removed 0 bases from V and 2 bases from J, with 14 bases in between. Germline V gene data show CDR1 as SGHAT and CDR2 as FQNNGV. TCRdb's copy holds only in-frame clones and misses some; the assay was immunoSEQ multiplex PCR. The table shows 140,000 to 150,000 clones, with nearly 90% occurring only once. The sequenced sample was peripheral blood, obtained on day 0 of AZD1222 vaccination. This TCR came from an adult in good health. The gene calls are TRBV11-2 and TRBJ2-7, with a tentative D call TRBD2 (6 bases). In DNA, the CDR3 is TGTGCCAGCAGCTTAGATTGGGCGGGGAAAACCTACGAGCAGTACTTC. It specifies CASSLDWAGKTYEQYF.